The TCR beta chain under discussion was sequenced for a study of blood T cell repertoires in COVID-19. Study-wide background: COVID-19 samples collected from the United States, Italy and Spain covered acute and convalescent phases. Sample material is recorded as cDNA or gDNA derived from T cells, B-cell-depleted T cells, or PBMCs.

The length of the CDR3 is 16 residues. Assay used: immunoSEQ multiplex PCR; TCRdb lists only in-frame clones, some missing. The table lists 85,000 to 130,000 clones, around 83% of them singletons. Sequencing input: peripheral blood. The J gene is TRBJ2-3, the V gene TRBV21-1; the table's D call, TRBD1, has no DNA check behind it. TRBV21-1 is flagged as a pseudogene. The TCR originated in a woman of 80 years or more with active or convalescent COVID-19. The CDR3 DNA reads as TGTGCCAGCAGCACATTCGGGACAGGGGGACCAGATACGCAGTATTTT. Translation gives CASSTFGTGGPDTQYF.